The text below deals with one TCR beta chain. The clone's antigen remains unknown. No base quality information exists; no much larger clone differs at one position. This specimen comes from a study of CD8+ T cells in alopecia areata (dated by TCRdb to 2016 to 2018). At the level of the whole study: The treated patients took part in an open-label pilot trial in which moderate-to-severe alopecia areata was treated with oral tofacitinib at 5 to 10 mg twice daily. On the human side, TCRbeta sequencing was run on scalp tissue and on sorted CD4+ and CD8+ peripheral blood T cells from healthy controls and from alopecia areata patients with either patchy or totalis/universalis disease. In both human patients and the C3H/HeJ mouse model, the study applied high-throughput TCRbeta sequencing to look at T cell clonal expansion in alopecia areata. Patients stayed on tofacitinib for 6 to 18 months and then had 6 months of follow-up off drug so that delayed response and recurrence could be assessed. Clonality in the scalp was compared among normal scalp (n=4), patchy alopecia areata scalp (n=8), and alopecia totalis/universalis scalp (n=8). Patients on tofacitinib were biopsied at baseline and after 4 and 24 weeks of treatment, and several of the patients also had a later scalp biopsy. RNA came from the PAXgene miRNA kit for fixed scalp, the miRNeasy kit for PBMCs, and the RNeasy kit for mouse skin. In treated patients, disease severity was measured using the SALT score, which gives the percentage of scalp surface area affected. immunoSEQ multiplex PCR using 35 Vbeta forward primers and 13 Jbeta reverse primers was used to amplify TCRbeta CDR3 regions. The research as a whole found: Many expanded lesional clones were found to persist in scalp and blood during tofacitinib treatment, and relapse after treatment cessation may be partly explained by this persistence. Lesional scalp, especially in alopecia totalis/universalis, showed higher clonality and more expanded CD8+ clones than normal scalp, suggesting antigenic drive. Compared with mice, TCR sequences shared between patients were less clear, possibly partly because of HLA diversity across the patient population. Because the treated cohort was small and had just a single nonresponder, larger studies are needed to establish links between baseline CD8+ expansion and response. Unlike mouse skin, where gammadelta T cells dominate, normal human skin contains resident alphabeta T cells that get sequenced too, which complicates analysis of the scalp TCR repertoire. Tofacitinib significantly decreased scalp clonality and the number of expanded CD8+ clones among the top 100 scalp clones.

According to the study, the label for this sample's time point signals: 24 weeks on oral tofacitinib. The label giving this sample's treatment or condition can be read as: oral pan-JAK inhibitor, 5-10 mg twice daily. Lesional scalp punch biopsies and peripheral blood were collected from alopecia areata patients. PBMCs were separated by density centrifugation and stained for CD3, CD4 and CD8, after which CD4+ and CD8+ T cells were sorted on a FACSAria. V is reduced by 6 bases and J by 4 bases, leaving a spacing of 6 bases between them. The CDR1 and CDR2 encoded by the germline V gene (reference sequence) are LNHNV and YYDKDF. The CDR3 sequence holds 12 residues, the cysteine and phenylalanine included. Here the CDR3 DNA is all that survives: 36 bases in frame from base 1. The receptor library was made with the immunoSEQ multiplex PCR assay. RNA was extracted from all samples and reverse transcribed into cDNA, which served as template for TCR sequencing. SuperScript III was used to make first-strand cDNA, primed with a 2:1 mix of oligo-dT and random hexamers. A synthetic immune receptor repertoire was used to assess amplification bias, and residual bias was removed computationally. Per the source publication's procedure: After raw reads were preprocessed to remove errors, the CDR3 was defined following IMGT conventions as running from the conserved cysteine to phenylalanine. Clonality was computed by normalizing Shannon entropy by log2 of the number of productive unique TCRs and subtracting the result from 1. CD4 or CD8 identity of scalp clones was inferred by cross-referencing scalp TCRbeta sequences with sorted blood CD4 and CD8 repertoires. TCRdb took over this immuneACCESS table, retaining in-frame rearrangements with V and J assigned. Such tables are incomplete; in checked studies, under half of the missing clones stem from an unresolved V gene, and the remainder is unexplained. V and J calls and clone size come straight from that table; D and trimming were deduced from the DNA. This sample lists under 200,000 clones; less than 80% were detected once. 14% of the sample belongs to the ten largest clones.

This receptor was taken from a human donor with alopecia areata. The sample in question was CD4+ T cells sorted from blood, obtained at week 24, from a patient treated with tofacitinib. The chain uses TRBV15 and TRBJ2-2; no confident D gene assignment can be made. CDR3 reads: CATRVSTGELFF. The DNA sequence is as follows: TGTGCCACCAGGGTTTCCACCGGGGAGCTGTTTTTT.